Listed below are T cell receptor beta chains from one sample, sequenced in a study of early T cells in non-severe SARS-CoV-2 infection. TCRdb re-called the 5' RACE reads through MiXCR, storing one row per CDR3 protein. Here the sample spans around 79,000 distinct CDR3 sequences, approximately 10% being singletons. The specimen was whole blood, collected at baseline. The receptors stem from an adult who was a healthcare worker with PCR-confirmed SARS-CoV-2 infection or an uninfected control (not recorded which). Both conserved end residues are part of each CDR3. A D gene is named only where the DNA matches it firmly. Part of the rows lack a size; the others show once, few, many or a class for expanded clones.

j_call clone_size cdr3_length d_call v_call cdr3_nt cdr3_aa
TRBJ2-3 few 16 NA TRBV4-3 TGCGCCAGCAGCCCCGTCAGATCGGGGGGCACAGATACGCAGTATTTT CASSPVRSGGTDTQYF
TRBJ2-3 NA 16 TRBD2 TRBV5-1 TGCGCCAGCAGCTTGGTACCAGCGGGGCTCACAGATACGCAGTATTTT CASSLVPAGLTDTQYF
TRBJ2-5 NA 14 NA TRBV20-1 TGCAGTGCGGGCCATGGGGGGACCCTAGAGACCCAGTACTTC CSAGHGGTLETQYF
TRBJ2-3 few 17 TRBD2 TRBV2 TGTGCCAGCAGTGTCAGGACTAGCGGGGGGAGCACAGATACGCAGTATTTT CASSVRTSGGSTDTQYF
TRBJ1-2 NA 15 TRBD1 TRBV20-1 TGCAGTGCTACCTCCCCGGACAGGGGTATCTATGGCTACACCTTC CSATSPDRGIYGYTF
TRBJ2-3 NA 15 NA TRBV9 TGTGCCAGCAGCGTCATTCCTACTAGCACAGATACGCAGTATTTT CASSVIPTSTDTQYF
TRBJ2-2 NA 15 TRBD2 TRBV7-2 TGTGCCAGCAGCTTAGAACTTAGCGGGGGTTGGGAGCTGTTTTTT CASSLELSGGWELFF
TRBJ2-5 NA 13 NA TRBV12-3/TRBV12-4 TGTGCCAGCAGTATAGACGGTCAAGAGACCCAGTACTTC CASSIDGQETQYF
TRBJ2-3 few 15 NA TRBV12-3/TRBV12-4 TGTGCCAGCAGCCCCGTGGGCTTGCGCACAGATACGCAGTATTTT CASSPVGLRTDTQYF
TRBJ2-2 NA 16 NA TRBV7-3 TGTGCCAGCAGCCCGAACGGGGGGCGAGTCTTCGGGGAGCTGTTTTTT CASSPNGGRVFGELFF